This T cell receptor beta chain was observed in a study of beta chain features in type 1 diabetes (dated by TCRdb to about 2018). For context, the study as a whole: Mean age, gender distribution, total cell number and subset yield did not differ between patients and healthy donors. Across all samples, 107,917,701 sorted cells were examined, and cell number per subset correlated strongly with RNA yield. In the study, TCRB repertoires of sorted circulating CD4+ T cell subsets from recently diagnosed type 1 diabetes patients were compared with those of matched healthy donors. Regulatory and stem cell-like memory subsets were isolated from only 8 patients and about eight healthy donors, whereas naive and central memory subsets came from all 30 or so donors.

This clone was seen a handful of times. This receptor's antigen is unknown. Base-call qualities are not available, and no considerably larger clone is one nucleotide away. The entire amount of isolated RNA was reverse transcribed using the High Capacity cDNA Reverse Transcription Kit, so the sequenced TCRB transcripts were expressed ones. Deep immunoSEQ sequencing was applied to naive, central memory and regulatory T cell samples, giving an average of about 3.8 million total reads per sample. Sorted cells were lysed in RLT buffer, and RNA was extracted using DNase-treated RNeasy Micro or Mini kits according to cell number. Each cell subset was processed on its own to prevent cross-contamination, while patient and healthy donor samples were processed together. The immunoSEQ multiplex PCR was used to amplify TCRB sequences from cDNA, generating 87-bp fragments that spanned the CDR3 region. The amplicons were sequenced using the Illumina HiSeq platform. For the original study's pipeline: PCR bias was computationally corrected using synthetic template baselines, reads within Hamming distance 2 were collapsed, and singletons that could not be merged were discarded. Reads were aligned to IMGT to assign V, D and J genes, CDR3 length, and insertions or deletions at six rearrangement sites. Within each subset, clonotype counts were normalized to sorted cell number, and only after that were true diversity and Gini coefficients computed with the tcR R package. Repertoire sharing was quantified using the overlap coefficient calculated on TCRB nucleotide sequences. The immuneACCESS repertoire file appears here via TCRdb, limited to in-frame rearrangements. These files lack a portion of the clones; in checked studies, under half of the deficit traces to unresolved V genes, and the cause of the others is not known. V, J and clone size were drawn from that table, and D and trimming were deduced from the DNA. Present in this sample are 60,000 or so clones, over 50% of which were seen just once. About 2% of the sample comes from the top ten.

Beyond this particular receptor, the publication reports: PCR may preferentially amplify shorter templates, but because patient and control samples were amplified and corrected together, any resulting skew would affect both groups equally. Because small numbers of individuals were included in the HLA sub-analyses, any influence of HLA type on TCRB rearrangement was left unresolved. Naive, central memory and regulatory TCRB repertoires appeared more similar among patients than among healthy donors. Fewer insertions and more nucleotide deletions at VDJ recombination sites were observed in patients with type 1 diabetes, implying thymic rearrangement abnormalities. A moderate but significant shortening of TCRB CDR3 length was observed in type 1 diabetes patients in all four CD4+ subsets. Because cDNA rather than genomic DNA was sequenced, highly expressing activated cells could have been over-represented, although no difference in activation and CD3 levels was found between groups.

The CDR3 has 13 amino acids, counting the end cysteine and phenylalanine. The only DNA kept is the CDR3, 39 bases in frame from the first base. CDR1 and CDR2 were assigned from the germline V gene as SGHTA and FQGNSA. The germline V and J ends show losses of 7 bases and 7 bases respectively, and no gene match explains 6 bases of the junction. Each donor gave one peripheral blood draw, approximately 0.11 L on average, collected into heparinised tubes. A BD FACSAria II was used to sort naive, central memory, regulatory and stem cell-like memory CD4+ T cells with a panel that included CD45RO, CCR7, CD25, CD127, CD95 and CD27. Every sorted population had a purity above 98%. PBMCs were isolated immediately by Lymphoprep density gradient centrifugation and stained directly without culture. Samples were stained and sorted in pairs, with one healthy donor and one patient per experiment, so that batch effects were minimized.

The clonotype comes from a woman younger than 30 in good health. This receptor chain uses TRBV7-2 and TRBJ2-1; the central 8 bases match TRBD2. The specimen was Tregs from blood. The sample's cell subset or site label is to be understood as: regulatory CD4+ T cells. Read as DNA, the sequence is TGTGCCAGCACCGGGACTAGTTATAATGAGCAGTTCTTC. This codes for CASTGTSYNEQFF.